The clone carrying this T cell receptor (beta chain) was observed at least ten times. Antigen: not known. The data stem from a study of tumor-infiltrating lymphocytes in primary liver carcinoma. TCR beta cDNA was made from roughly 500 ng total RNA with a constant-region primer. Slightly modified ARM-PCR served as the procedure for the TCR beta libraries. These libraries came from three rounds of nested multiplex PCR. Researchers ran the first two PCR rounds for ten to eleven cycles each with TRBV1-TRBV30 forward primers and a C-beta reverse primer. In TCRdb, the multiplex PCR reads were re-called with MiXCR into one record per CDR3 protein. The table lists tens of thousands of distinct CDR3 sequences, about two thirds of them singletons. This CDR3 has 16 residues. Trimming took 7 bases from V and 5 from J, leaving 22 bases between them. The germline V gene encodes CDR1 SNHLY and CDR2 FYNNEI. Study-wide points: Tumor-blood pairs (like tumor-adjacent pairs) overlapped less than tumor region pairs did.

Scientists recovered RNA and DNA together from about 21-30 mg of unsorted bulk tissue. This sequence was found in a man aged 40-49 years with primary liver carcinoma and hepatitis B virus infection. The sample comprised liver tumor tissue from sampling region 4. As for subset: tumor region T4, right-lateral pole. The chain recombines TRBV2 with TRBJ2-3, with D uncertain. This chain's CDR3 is CASTMKEKGMEDTQYF. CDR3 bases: TGTGCCAGCACCATGAAGGAGAAGGGAATGGAAGATACGCAGTATTTT.